This paragraph covers one T cell receptor beta chain sequence. What it recognizes is unknown. This entry comes from a study of OX40 agonist ivuxolimab in advanced cancers. The CDR3 has 15 residues. V was cut by 4 bases and J by 4 bases, with 17 bases left in between. Germline lookup yields CDR1 MNHNS and CDR2 SASEGT. Only in-frame clones appear in the TCRdb table, and some are missing; sequencing was by immunoSEQ multiplex PCR. Among approximately 70,000 clones listed, about 85% were seen once. General study points: Fewer expanded clones were found on average in CD4+ than in CD8+ T cells. The expanded peripheral T cells' antigen specificity was not determined.

The source was CD4+ or CD8+ T cells sorted from blood, collected in a trial of the OX40 agonist ivuxolimab. The TCR was taken from an adult with an advanced solid tumor such as melanoma, head and neck, liver or kidney cancer. V is TRBV6-1 and J is TRBJ2-7; maybe TRBD1 (5 bases). The CDR3 sequence: CASSASTATSYEQYF. CDR3 in DNA: TGTGCCAGCAGTGCCTCGACAGCAACCTCTTACGAGCAGTACTTC.